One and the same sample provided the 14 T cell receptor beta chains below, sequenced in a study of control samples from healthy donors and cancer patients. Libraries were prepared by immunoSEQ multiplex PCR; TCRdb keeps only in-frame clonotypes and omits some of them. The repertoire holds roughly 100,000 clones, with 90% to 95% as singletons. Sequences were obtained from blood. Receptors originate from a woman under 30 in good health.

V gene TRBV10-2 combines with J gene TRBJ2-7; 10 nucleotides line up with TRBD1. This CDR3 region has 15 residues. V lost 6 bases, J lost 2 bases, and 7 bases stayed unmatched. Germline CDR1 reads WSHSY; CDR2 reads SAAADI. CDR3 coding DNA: TGCGCCAGCAGGGGGACGGGACAGGGGACCTACGAGCAGTACTTC. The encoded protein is CASRGTGQGTYEQYF.

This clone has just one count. The chain's CDR3 is CASSEGGGSGEKLFF. CDR3 bases: TGTGCCAGCAGTGAAGGAGGGGGGTCAGGTGAAAAACTGTTTTTT. The J gene is TRBJ1-4, the V gene TRBV2; D possibly corresponds to TRBD1 (6 bases). In germline, CDR1 is SNHLY, CDR2 FYNNEI. The ends were cut back, 1 base at V and 7 bases at J, with 13 bases in the middle. The CDR3 has 15 residues.

DNA for the CDR3: TGTGCCAGTAGTATACTTGGTGGGGAGGCTTTCTTT. Protein: CASSILGGEAFF. The V gene is TRBV19, the J gene TRBJ1-1, with no clear D. Germline CDR1 LNHDA, CDR2 SQIVND (reference sequence). Trimming left V 2 bases short and J 11 bases short, with 12 bases between. The CDR3 has 12 residues.

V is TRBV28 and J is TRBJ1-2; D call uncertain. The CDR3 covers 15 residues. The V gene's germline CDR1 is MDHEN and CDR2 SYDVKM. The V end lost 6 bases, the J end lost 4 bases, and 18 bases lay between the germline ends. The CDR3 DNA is TGTGCCAGCAGCGGACCCCCCCCTCAATCCTATGGCTACACCTTC. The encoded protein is CASSGPPPQSYGYTF.

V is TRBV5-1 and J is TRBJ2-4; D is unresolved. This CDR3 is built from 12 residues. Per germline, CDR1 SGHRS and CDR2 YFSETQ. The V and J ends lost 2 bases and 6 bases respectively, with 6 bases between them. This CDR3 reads CASSFDTNIQYF. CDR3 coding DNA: TGCGCCAGCAGCTTCGACACAAACATTCAGTACTTC. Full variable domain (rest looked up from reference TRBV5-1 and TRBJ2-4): KAGVTQTPRYLIKTRGQQVTLSCSPISGHRSVSWYQQTPGQGLQFLFEYFSETQRNKGNFPGRFSGRQFSNSRSEMNVSTLELGDSALYLCASSFDTNIQYFGAGTRLSVL.

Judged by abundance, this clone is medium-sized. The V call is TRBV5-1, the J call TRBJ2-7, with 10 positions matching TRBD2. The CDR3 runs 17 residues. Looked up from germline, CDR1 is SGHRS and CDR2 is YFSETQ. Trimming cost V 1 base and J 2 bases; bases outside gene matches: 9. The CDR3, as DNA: TGCGCCAGCAGCTTGTATTTTGTGGGGACTAGCGCCTACGAGCAGTACTTC. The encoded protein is CASSLYFVGTSAYEQYF.

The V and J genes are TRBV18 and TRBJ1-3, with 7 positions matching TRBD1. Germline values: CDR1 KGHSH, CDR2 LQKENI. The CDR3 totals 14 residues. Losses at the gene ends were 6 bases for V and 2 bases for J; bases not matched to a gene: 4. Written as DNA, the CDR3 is TGTGCCAGCTCGCCTCAGGGGGCTGGAAACACCATATATTTT. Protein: CASSPQGAGNTIYF.

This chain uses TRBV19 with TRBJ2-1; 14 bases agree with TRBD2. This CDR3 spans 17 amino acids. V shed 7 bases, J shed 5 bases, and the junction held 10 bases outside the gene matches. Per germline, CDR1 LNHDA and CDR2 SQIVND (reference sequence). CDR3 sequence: CASIGTSGRFFHNEQFF. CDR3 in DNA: TGTGCCAGTATAGGGACTAGCGGGAGATTCTTCCACAATGAGCAGTTCTTC.

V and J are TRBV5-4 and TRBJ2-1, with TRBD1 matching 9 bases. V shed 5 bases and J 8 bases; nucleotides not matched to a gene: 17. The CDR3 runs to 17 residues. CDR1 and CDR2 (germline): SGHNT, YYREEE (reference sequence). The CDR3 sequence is CASRGVKGDREGYEQFF. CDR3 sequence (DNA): TGTGCCAGCAGAGGGGTTAAAGGGGACAGGGAAGGGTATGAGCAGTTCTTC.

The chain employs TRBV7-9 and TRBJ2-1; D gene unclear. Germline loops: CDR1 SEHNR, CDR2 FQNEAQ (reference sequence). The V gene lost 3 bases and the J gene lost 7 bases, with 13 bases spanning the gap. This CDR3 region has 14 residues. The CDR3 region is CASSFGVGSNEQFF. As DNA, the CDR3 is TGTGCCAGCAGCTTTGGTGTGGGATCTAATGAGCAGTTCTTC.

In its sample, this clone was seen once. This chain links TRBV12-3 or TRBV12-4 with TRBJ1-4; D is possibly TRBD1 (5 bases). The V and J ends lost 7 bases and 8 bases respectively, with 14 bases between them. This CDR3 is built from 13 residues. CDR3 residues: CASTPWGREKLFF. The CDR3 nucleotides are TGTGCCAGCACCCCGTGGGGGAGGGAAAAACTGTTTTTT.

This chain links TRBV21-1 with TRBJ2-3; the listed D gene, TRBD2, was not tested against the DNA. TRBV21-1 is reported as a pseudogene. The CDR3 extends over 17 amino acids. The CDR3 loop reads CASSKKVDSPSTDTQYF. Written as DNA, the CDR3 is TGTGCCAGCAGCAAAAAAGTGGACTCCCCCAGCACAGATACGCAGTATTTT.

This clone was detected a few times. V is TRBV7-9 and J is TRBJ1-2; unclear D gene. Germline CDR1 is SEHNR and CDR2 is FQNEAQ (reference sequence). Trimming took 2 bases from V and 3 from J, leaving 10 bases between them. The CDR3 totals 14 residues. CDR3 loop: CASSLINRDYGYTF. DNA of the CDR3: TGTGCCAGCAGCTTAATTAATCGGGACTATGGCTACACCTTC.

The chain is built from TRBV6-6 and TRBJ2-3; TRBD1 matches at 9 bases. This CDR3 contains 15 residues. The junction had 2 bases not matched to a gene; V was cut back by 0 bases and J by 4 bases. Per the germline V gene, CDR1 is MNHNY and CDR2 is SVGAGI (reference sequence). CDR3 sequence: CASSYSGQGPDTQYF. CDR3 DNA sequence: TGTGCCAGCAGTTACTCGGGACAGGGTCCAGATACGCAGTATTTT.